Sequencing of this TCR beta chain was carried out in a study of cytomegalovirus exposure and HLA in healthy donors. It was with 60 Vbeta and 13 Jbeta primers that the PCR ran. Sequencing used immunoSEQ multiplex PCR; TCRdb keeps in-frame clones, though not all of them. The sample records 100,000 to 150,000 clones, approximately 87% being singletons. CDR3 length: 16 amino acids. Trimming removed 2 bases from V and 0 bases from J, with 13 bases in between. The germline V gene encodes CDR1 MNHEY and CDR2 SMNVEV (reference sequence). The rearrangement links TRBV27 to TRBJ1-1; D remains ambiguous. The sequence came from a man in his forties or fifties in good health and CMV-seronegative. The sequenced sample consisted of PBMCs. CDR3 amino acids: CASSLNREFLNTEAFF. CDR3 DNA: TGTGCCAGCAGTTTAAATAGGGAGTTTCTGAACACTGAAGCTTTCTTT.